This TCR beta chain was sequenced for a study of cytomegalovirus exposure and HLA in healthy donors. Study details: Prior work identified under 130 million unique TCR beta sequences in some 180 million T cells.

V lost 4 bases and J lost 9, with 10 bases in between. The CDR3 extends over 12 amino acids. Germline assignment: CDR1 MNHNS and CDR2 SASEGT. Study findings and constraints: Several of the most significant clusters appeared, in a later analysis, to be linked to common viral pathogens. Most subjects' HLA-A and HLA-B alleles were reportedly predicted from TCR beta sequences. One variant, a missense change in DCLRE1C, was linked in a later analysis to TCR beta V- and J-gene trimming.

PCR amplification relied on 60 Vbeta primers (plus 13 Jbeta primers). The protocol was immunoSEQ multiplex PCR, while the TCRdb copy is restricted to in-frame clones and leaves out a portion. Among about 210,000 clones listed, over 75% were seen once. This clone turned up a few times. Its target is not known. Sequenced sample: PBMCs. This clonotype originated in a woman aged 45-65 years in good health and CMV-seropositive. The V gene is TRBV6-1, the J gene TRBJ1-5; maybe TRBD1 (5 bases). Here the CDR3 reads CASSGGGLPQHF. The CDR3 DNA reads TGTGCCAGCAGTGGGGGGGGTTTGCCCCAGCATTTT.